This T cell receptor (beta chain) appears in the sequencing data of a study of T cells after yellow fever vaccination (dated by TCRdb to 2018 to 2020). About the full investigation: The SMART-Seq v4 Ultra Low Input RNA kit was used to prepare libraries from fractions with low cell numbers. To follow T-cell clones before and after both primary and booster YFV17D yellow fever vaccination, bulk TCR alpha and beta repertoires underwent longitudinal sequencing. Two healthy male donors, one aged 18 to 30 and one aged 30 to 40 years, were included in the cohort. Blood was collected at multiple timepoints before and after primary and secondary immunization, and bulk PBMC replicates and cell subsets were isolated. Results and caveats for the whole study, not just this receptor: The secondary T-cell response was weaker than the primary response but faster, peaking on day 5 instead of day 15. Computational filtering was needed because FACS-sorted repertoires could contain abundant contaminating clonotypes from the bulk population. A small fraction of clonotypes appeared in both the CD4 and CD8 compartments, likely as a result of convergent recombination. Only two donors were included in the study, so the extent to which the findings can be generalized is limited. Most clones expanded after primary vaccination were re-detected after the booster (96% of CD4 and around 86% of CD8), suggesting broad memory maintenance.

The reads were generated on an Illumina NovaSeq 6000. TCR cDNA was made using 5'RACE template switching, a step that added a universal primer site and unique molecular identifiers. Priming of cDNA synthesis was performed from both the TCR alpha and TCR beta constant segments. Library amplification involved two PCR steps, and the second step added sample barcodes and sequencing adapters. Libraries were sequenced on Illumina HiSeq 2500 (2x100 bp) or NovaSeq (2x150 bp). From the authors' description of their analysis: Reads were demultiplexed and collapsed into UMI consensus sequences with MIGEC, and V(D)J alignment was performed with MiXCR. Clonotypes responding to the vaccine were identified with edgeR on replicate PBMC samples, with the criteria of FDR below 0.01 and a log2 fold change above 5 up to day 15. Each bulk clonotype was labeled CD4 or CD8 based on which sequenced repertoire, CD4 or CD8, contained the clonotype at higher abundance. TCRdb applied fastp at Q25 and MiXCR to the public reads, then kept only in-frame beta chains. Entries that share a CDR3 protein sequence are merged under the most common genes and DNA. These V and J calls originate from TCRdb's pipeline instead of the authors' own analysis. This sample holds about 300,000 distinct CDR3 sequences; 3.5% to 4.5% were observed only once. Less than 25% of the sample rests with the top ten.

Read against the paper, the sample's treatment or condition label means: live attenuated yellow fever vaccine strain. At each blood-draw timepoint, two biological replicates of bulk PBMCs were obtained. A standard Ficoll-Paque protocol was used to isolate PBMCs from peripheral blood. TriZol was used to extract RNA from bulk PBMCs, CD4 and CD8 fractions, and dextramer-positive and dextramer-negative fractions. According to the germline V gene (reference sequence), CDR1 reads LGHDT and CDR2 reads YNNKEL. The CDR3, cysteine through phenylalanine, is 15 amino acids long. Kept here is only the CDR3 DNA, which spans 45 bases and is read in frame from base 1. Trimming accounts for 6 bases at V and 2 bases at J, while the number of junction bases matched to no gene is 6. With respect to this clonotype: Which antigen it targets is not known. No base qualities exist here, and no much larger clone lies one base off it.

The TCR originated in a man younger than 35 who received the YFV17D yellow fever vaccine. This material consisted of PBMCs, taken 5 days after the yellow fever booster vaccination. The rearrangement joined TRBV3-1 to TRBJ2-7, and TRBD2 aligns with 11 junction nucleotides. The CDR3 is CASSSRTSGPYEQYF. The DNA reads TGTGCCAGCAGTTCCCGGACTAGCGGGCCCTACGAGCAGTACTTC.